The entry below gives a single T cell receptor beta chain sequence along with its context. This entry comes from a study of blood T cell repertoires in COVID-19. The protocol was immunoSEQ multiplex PCR, while the TCRdb copy is restricted to in-frame clones and leaves out a portion. The sample has about 140,000 clones; around 81% are singletons. There are 14 residues in the CDR3. The germline V gene has CDR1 SGHTA and CDR2 FQGNSA. Trimming took off 7 bases at V and 1 base at J, with 13 bases between the two ends. The chain has TRBV7-2 and TRBJ1-1; D remains unclear. This clonotype was sampled from a human donor in a cohort sampled during active COVID-19. Sequencing was carried out using peripheral blood. The CDR3 region has the DNA TGTGCCAGCAAGGAGGGCCTCCAGAACACTGAAGCTTTCTTT. Its protein is CASKEGLQNTEAFF.